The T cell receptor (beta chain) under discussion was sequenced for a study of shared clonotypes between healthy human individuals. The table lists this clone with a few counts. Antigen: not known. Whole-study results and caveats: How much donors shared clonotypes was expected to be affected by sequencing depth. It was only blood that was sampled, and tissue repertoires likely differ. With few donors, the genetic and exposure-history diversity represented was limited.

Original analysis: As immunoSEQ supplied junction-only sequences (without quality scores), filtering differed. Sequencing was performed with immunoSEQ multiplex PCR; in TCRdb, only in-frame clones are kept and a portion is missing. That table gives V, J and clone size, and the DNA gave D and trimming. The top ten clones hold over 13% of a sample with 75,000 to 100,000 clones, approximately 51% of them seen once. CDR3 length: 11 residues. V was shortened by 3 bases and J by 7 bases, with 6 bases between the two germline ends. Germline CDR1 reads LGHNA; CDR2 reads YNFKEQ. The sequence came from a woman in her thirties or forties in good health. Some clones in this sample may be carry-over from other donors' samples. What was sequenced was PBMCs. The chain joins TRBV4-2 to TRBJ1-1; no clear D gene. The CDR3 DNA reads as TGTGCCAGCAGCCAGTATGGTGAAGCTTTCTTT. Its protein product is CASSQYGEAFF.